These 10 T cell receptor beta chains came from one sample sequenced in a study of regulatory T cells in long-lasting Graves disease. The time point is: persistent/refractory GD, antithyroid drugs over 5 years with positive TRAb. From PBMCs, RNA was extracted and then used to make the TCR library. The authors built TCR beta libraries using iRepertoire HTBI primers and Arm-PCR of CDR3 regions. TCRdb fed the multiplex PCR reads into MiXCR, producing one record per CDR3 protein. The sample includes more than 650,000 distinct CDR3 sequences, roughly 30% of them seen just once. Sequencing was performed on peripheral blood mononuclear cells (PBMCs), taken when the disease was refractory, from a patient treated with antithyroid drugs. These receptor sequences come from a female donor with Graves disease.

The J gene is TRBJ2-2, the V gene TRBV5-1; TRBD1 agrees at 10 bases. Germline-derived CDR1 and CDR2 are SGHRS and YFSETQ. The CDR3 is 17 residues long. The junction had 7 bases not matched to a gene; V was cut back by 0 bases and J by 5 bases. The CDR3 DNA sequence: TGCGCCAGCAGCTTGGGACAGGGGGCGCGGATGACCGGGGAGCTGTTTTTT. Amino acid sequence: CASSLGQGARMTGELFF.

The chain links TRBV7-9 to TRBJ1-6; TRBD1 is a possible D gene (6 bases). The germline CDR1 and CDR2 sequences are SEHNR and FQNEAQ (reference sequence). The CDR3 is 20 amino acids. The V end was cut by 4 bases, the J end by 0 bases, with 22 bases between. The CDR3 DNA reads TGTGCCAGCAGCTCCTCTAGGGGTGACAGGTCGAGCTCCTATAATTCACCCCTCCACTTT. This encodes CASSSSRGDRSSSYNSPLHF.

In this sample, this clonotype turned up many times. The CDR3, as DNA: TGTGCCAGCAGTTCCGGAACTGGCATTTTCCGGCATTTT. Translation gives CASSSGTGIFRHF. The rearrangement uses TRBV28 and TRBJ1-5; no firm D call. V shed 4 bases and J shed 15 bases, with 19 bases lying between them. The V gene's germline CDR1 is MDHEN and CDR2 SYDVKM. The CDR3 totals 13 residues.

This clonotype came up a few times. V usage is TRBV27 and J usage is TRBJ2-7; 8 nucleotides line up with TRBD1. Germline V gene sequence: CDR1 MNHEY, CDR2 SMNVEV (reference sequence). With V trimmed by 3 bases and J by 3 bases, 4 bases remained unmatched. The CDR3 is 14 residues long. The CDR3: CASSFGQGFYEQYF. The CDR3 DNA follows: TGTGCCAGCAGTTTTGGACAGGGATTCTACGAGCAGTACTTC.

DNA of the CDR3: TGCAGTGCTAGAGATCGGGGTGGCAATACGTTTGGCTACACCTTC. It specifies CSARDRGGNTFGYTF. This chain links TRBV20-1 with TRBJ1-2; D not certain. Germline CDR1 and CDR2: DFQATT and SNEGSKA (reference sequence). The CDR3 is 15 residues long. The ends were cut back, 0 bases at V and 7 bases at J, with 18 bases in the middle.

This sequence joins TRBV6-9 and TRBJ1-6; D unresolved. V lost 3 bases and J 18 bases, leaving 18 bases between the germline ends. This CDR3 is built from 13 residues. Germline V CDR1 and CDR2: MNHGY, SVAAGI. The chain's CDR3 is CASSYSSGLAAHF. The CDR3 nucleotides read TGTGCCAGCAGTTACTCTTCGGGCTTGGCGGCCCACTTT.

This chain uses TRBV20-1 with TRBJ2-4, with 11 bases fitting TRBD2. The germline CDR1 and CDR2 sequences are DFQATT and SNEGSKA (reference sequence). The CDR3 is 16 amino acids. With V trimmed by 2 bases and J by 2 bases, 5 bases remained unmatched. The chain's CDR3 is CSARPTSGSPKNIQYF. CDR3 nucleotide sequence: TGCAGTGCTAGACCTACTAGCGGGAGCCCCAAAAACATTCAGTACTTC.

This clonotype was seen a few times. The chain is built from TRBV11-2 and TRBJ1-5, with D unclear. Germline CDR1 reads SGHAT; CDR2 reads FQNNGV. Trimming cost V 2 bases and J 5 bases, with 7 bases left between them. The CDR3 has 13 amino acids. The CDR3 nucleotides read TGTGCCAGCAGCTTATTTGCCTATCAGCCCCAGCATTTT. As protein: CASSLFAYQPQHF.

To note about this clonotype: One end of the junction does not line up with germline, which may come from a read error. The CDR3, as DNA: TGTGCCAGCAGTAAAGCCGACAGGGTGGGTGTCAGGACTGAAGCTTTCTTT. It encodes CASSKADRVGVRTEAFF. The chain couples TRBV6-1 to TRBJ1-1, with 7 bases identical to TRBD1. The length of the CDR3 is 17 residues. Germline V gene sequence: CDR1 MNHNS, CDR2 SASEGT.

The chain combines TRBV6-1 with TRBJ1-6, with TRBD1 identical over 12 bases. Germline values: CDR1 MNHNS, CDR2 SASEGT. J gave up 8 bases and V 6 bases, and 5 bases lay outside the gene matches. CDR3 length: 15 amino acids. CDR3 bases: TGTGCCAGCAGGGGGACAGGGGGCCTTCATTCACCCCTCCACTTT. It yields the protein CASRGTGGLHSPLHF.